This TCR beta chain was sequenced in a study of blood T cell repertoires in COVID-19. Overall study: Sites in the United States, Italy and Spain provided acute and convalescent COVID-19 samples. Nucleic acid was either cDNA or gDNA, and it came from T cells, B-cell-depleted T cells, or PBMCs.

Germline loops: CDR1 MNHEY, CDR2 SVGEGT. The CDR3 runs to 17 residues. J gave up 3 bases and V 4 bases, and 9 bases lay outside the gene matches. In the original analysis: Estimation of nucleated cell counts was performed using reference gene primer amplification. Sequencing was performed with immunoSEQ multiplex PCR; in TCRdb, only in-frame clones are kept and a portion is missing. V and J calls and clone size are those listed in that table; D and trimming were worked out from the DNA. The profile covers some 170,000 clones, with around 80% appearing a single time and roughly 19% taken by the ten largest.

Source material: peripheral blood. The J gene is TRBJ2-3, the V gene TRBV6-2 or TRBV6-3; 11 bases line up with TRBD2. This receptor was identified in a woman aged 80 or over with acute or convalescent COVID-19. The CDR3 is CASSSTNSGGATDTQYF. The CDR3 coding sequence is TGTGCCAGCAGTTCCACGAATAGCGGGGGGGCAACAGATACGCAGTATTTT.